Below are 22 T cell receptor beta chains sequenced from a single sample in a study of cytomegalovirus exposure and HLA in healthy donors. The PCR had 60 Vbeta and 13 Jbeta primers. Data came from immunoSEQ multiplex PCR; TCRdb stores just in-frame clones and leaves some out. The sample contains 95,000 to 150,000 clones, 66% of which appear only once. Sample: PBMCs. The receptors derive from a man younger than 35 in good health and CMV-seronegative.

The chain employs TRBV5-1 and TRBJ2-1; 7 bases align to TRBD2. Unmatched junction bases numbered 11, after V lost 2 bases and J lost 0 bases. This CDR3 has 18 residues. The germline gives CDR1 SGHRS, CDR2 YFSETQ. DNA for the CDR3: TGCGCCAGCAGCTTCCCGGACCCTGGACTAGTCTCCTACAATGAGCAGTTCTTC. This codes for CASSFPDPGLVSYNEQFF.

The J gene is TRBJ1-4, the V gene TRBV27; D not resolved. With 6 bases removed from V and 6 bases from J, the gap between germline ends came to 11 bases. The CDR3 runs to 13 residues. Germline CDR1 and CDR2: MNHEY and SMNVEV (reference sequence). CDR3 nucleotide sequence: TGTGCCAGCAGCTTGCGGGGTTATGAAAAACTGTTTTTT. This gives the protein CASSLRGYEKLFF. Complete variable domain (other parts from reference TRBV27 and TRBJ1-4): EAQVTQNPRYLITVTGKKLTVTCSQNMNHEYMSWYRQDPGLGLRQIYYSMNVEVTDKGDVPEGYKVSRKEKRNFPLILESPSPNQTSLYFCASSLRGYEKLFFGSGTQLSVL.

This clone was seen more than once but under ten times. One end of the junction does not line up with germline, which may come from a read error. This sequence joins TRBV25-1 and TRBJ1-4; D remains unclear. The CDR3 loop spans 16 amino acids. CDR1 MGHDK and CDR2 SYGVNS come from the germline V gene. CDR3 sequence: CARSGIGPQKEGKLFF. DNA for the CDR3: TGTGCCCGCAGTGGGATCGGGCCCCAAAAGGAGGGAAAACTGTTTTTT. The full variable domain, with the rest looked up from reference TRBV25-1 and TRBJ1-4, is EADIYQTPRYLVIGTGKKITLECSQTMGHDKMYWYQQDPGMELHLIHYSYGVNSTEKGDLSSESTVSRIRTEHFPLTLESARPSHTSQYLCARSGIGPQKEGKLFFGSGTQLSVL.

The chain is built from TRBV9 and TRBJ2-5; TRBD2 matches at 16 bases. CDR1 and CDR2 from the germline V gene are SGDLS and YYNGEE. The CDR3 sequence is 20 residues long. With V trimmed by 4 bases and J by 1 base, 13 bases remained unmatched. CDR3: CASSRGLAGGPSFGQETQYF. The CDR3 nucleotides are TGTGCCAGCAGCCGGGGACTAGCGGGGGGGCCGTCTTTTGGCCAAGAGACCCAGTACTTC.

This clone showed up just a few times. DNA of the CDR3: TGTGCCTGGGGGACTGGGAACTACGAGCAGTACTTC. Translation: CAWGTGNYEQYF. The chain recombines TRBV30 with TRBJ2-7; D is possibly TRBD2 (6 bases). There are 12 residues in the CDR3. The germline V gene encodes CDR1 GTSNPN and CDR2 SVGIG (reference sequence). V was trimmed by 5 bases and J by 3 bases, leaving 11 bases between them. The full variable domain, its missing parts supplied by reference TRBV30 and TRBJ2-7, is SQTIHQWPATLVQPVGSPLSLECTVEGTSNPNLYWYRQAAGRGLQLLFYSVGIGQISSEVPQNLSASRPQDRQFILSSKKLLLSDSGFYLCAWGTGNYEQYFGPGTRLTVT.

CDR3 residues: CASSFLRGGETQYF. The CDR3 bases are TGTGCCAGCAGTTTCCTACGGGGTGGGGAGACCCAGTACTTC. The V and J genes are TRBV28 and TRBJ2-5, with D maybe TRBD2 (5 bases). Germline loops: CDR1 MDHEN, CDR2 SYDVKM. V was cut by 3 bases and J by 5 bases, with 13 bases left in between. The CDR3 runs 14 residues.

Comments on this clone: The same CDR3 can be traced to other DNA sequences in this sample. The chain is built from TRBV9 and TRBJ2-7; D call uncertain. The V gene's germline CDR1 is SGDLS and CDR2 YYNGEE. The CDR3 length is 14 residues. V was pared by 0 bases and J by 1 base, with 8 bases between. The CDR3 DNA reads TGTGCCAGCAGCGTAGGCGGCAGATCCTACGAGCAGTACTTC. Translation gives CASSVGGRSYEQYF. Full variable domain (rest looked up from reference TRBV9 and TRBJ2-7): DSGVTQTPKHLITATGQRVTLRCSPRSGDLSVYWYQQSLDQGLQFLIQYYNGEERAKGNILERFSAQQFPDLHSELNLSSLELGDSALYFCASSVGGRSYEQYFGPGTRLTVT.

Only one count was recorded for this clone. This chain uses TRBV15 with TRBJ1-5, with D possibly TRBD1 on 6 matching bases. CDR3 length: 15 residues. V was shortened by 5 bases and J by 3 bases, with 14 bases between the two germline ends. Germline values: CDR1 LNHNV, CDR2 YYDKDF (reference sequence). This CDR3 reads CATSHFQGSNQPQHF. CDR3 nucleotides: TGTGCCACCAGCCACTTCCAGGGGTCCAATCAGCCCCAGCATTTT. Supplemented by reference TRBV15 and TRBJ1-5, the full variable domain reads DAMVIQNPRYQVTQFGKPVTLSCSQTLNHNVMYWYQQKSSQAPKLLFHYYDKDFNNEADTPDNFQSRRPNTSFCFLDIRSPGLGDTAMYLCATSHFQGSNQPQHFGDGTRLSIL.

The rearrangement uses TRBV27 and TRBJ2-1; 10 bases align to TRBD1. The CDR3 has 15 amino acids. V dropped 2 bases and J dropped 7; count of bases not matched to a gene: 5. CDR1 is MNHEY, CDR2 SMNVEV, per germline (reference sequence). The CDR3 region is CASSLRGQGWNEQFF. As DNA, the CDR3 is TGTGCCAGCAGTTTACGGGGACAGGGGTGGAATGAGCAGTTCTTC.

This chain uses TRBV7-8 with TRBJ1-1, with D perhaps TRBD1 (5 bases). V lost 5 bases to trimming and J lost 2 bases, with 18 bases between them. Germline V lookup: CDR1 SGHVS, CDR2 FQNEAQ. The CDR3 extends over 16 amino acids. The CDR3 sequence is CASSREGRGGNTEAFF. The DNA of the CDR3 is TGTGCCAGCAGCCGAGAGGGGAGGGGCGGAAACACTGAAGCTTTCTTT.

The chain uses TRBV27 and TRBJ2-3; D is perhaps TRBD1 (5 bases). V was clipped by 5 bases and J by 2 bases, with 8 bases between them. The CDR3 contains 13 residues. CDR1 and CDR2 from the germline V gene are MNHEY and SMNVEV (reference sequence). The CDR3 loop reads CASSIGVTDTQYF. CDR3 nucleotide sequence: TGTGCCAGCAGTATAGGGGTCACAGATACGCAGTATTTT.

V and J are TRBV9 and TRBJ1-1; D unclear. Germline CDR1 reads SGDLS; CDR2 reads YYNGEE. V was clipped by 0 bases and J by 7 bases, with 7 bases between them. This CDR3 contains 12 residues. This chain's CDR3 is CASSVGYNEAFF. The DNA of the CDR3 is TGTGCCAGCAGCGTAGGTTATAATGAAGCTTTCTTT.

The chain employs TRBV29-1 and TRBJ2-2, with TRBD1 as a possible D gene (6 bases). The CDR3 length is 14 residues. Germline lookup yields CDR1 SQVTM and CDR2 ANQGSEA. Trimming cost V 7 bases and J 4 bases, with 16 bases left between them. In DNA form, the CDR3 reads TGCAGCGCAGAGGGGCAGGGGAGCACCGGGGAGCTGTTTTTT. It encodes CSAEGQGSTGELFF.

This clone has just one count. The chain uses TRBV5-1 and TRBJ2-5; TRBD2 agrees at 7 bases. The CDR3 length is 13 residues. V was pared by 5 bases and J by 5 bases, with 6 bases of the junction left unmatched. Germline V CDR1 and CDR2: SGHRS, YFSETQ. CDR3 protein: CASRLAGGETQYF. The CDR3 nucleotides are TGCGCCAGCAGGCTCGCCGGGGGGGAGACCCAGTACTTC.

The J gene is TRBJ1-1, the V gene TRBV15; D is ambiguous. V was pared by 0 bases and J by 7 bases, with 15 bases between. The CDR3 spans 15 residues. Germline loops: CDR1 LNHNV, CDR2 YYDKDF (reference sequence). This chain's CDR3 is CATSRDTPRGDEAFF. The CDR3 nucleotides are TGTGCCACCAGCAGAGACACTCCCCGAGGCGATGAAGCTTTCTTT.

The chain combines TRBV4-2 with TRBJ2-3, with D perhaps matching TRBD2 (6 bases). V lost 0 bases and J 2 bases, leaving 12 bases between the germline ends. This CDR3 contains 16 residues. Germline lookup yields CDR1 LGHNA and CDR2 YNFKEQ. CDR3 DNA: TGTGCCAGCAGCCAAGAGGCGGGACTTCACACAGATACGCAGTATTTT. Translating gives CASSQEAGLHTDTQYF.

J is TRBJ1-2 and V is TRBV5-4, with a tentative D call TRBD1 (5 bases). V lost 4 bases and J lost 0, with 13 bases in between. The CDR3 is 15 amino acids. Germline values: CDR1 SGHNT, CDR2 YYREEE (reference sequence). CDR3 in amino acids: CASSQAGNPNYGYTF. DNA for the CDR3: TGTGCCAGCAGCCAGGCAGGGAACCCTAACTATGGCTACACCTTC.

J is TRBJ1-1 and V is TRBV5-1, with 7 bases aligning to TRBD1. V was pared by 0 bases and J by 0 bases, with 11 bases of the junction left unmatched. CDR1 and CDR2 from the germline V gene are SGHRS and YFSETQ. This CDR3 is built from 18 residues. This CDR3 reads CASSLGTGDSIMNTEAFF. The DNA of the CDR3 is TGCGCCAGCAGCTTGGGCACGGGGGACAGTATCATGAACACTGAAGCTTTCTTT.

The chain couples TRBV6-6 to TRBJ2-1, with D perhaps TRBD1 (6 bases). Germline CDR1 is MNHNY and CDR2 is SVGAGI (reference sequence). The CDR3 is 11 residues long. V was cut by 3 bases and J by 10 bases, with 7 bases left in between. The CDR3 sequence is CASSYRGEQFF. As DNA, the CDR3 is TGTGCCAGCAGTTATAGGGGGGAGCAGTTCTTC.

The rearrangement uses TRBV5-6 and TRBJ2-1; no clear D gene. V gave up 0 bases and J gave up 8 bases, with 3 bases separating them. The CDR3 consists of 11 residues. CDR1 is SGHDT, CDR2 YYEEEE, per germline. The chain's CDR3 is CASSLADEQFF. The CDR3 nucleotides read TGTGCCAGCAGCTTGGCCGATGAGCAGTTCTTC.

A few counts support this clone. V and J are TRBV2 and TRBJ1-3, with D perhaps matching TRBD1 (6 bases). V was cut by 0 bases and J by 0 bases, with 12 bases left in between. The CDR3 contains 17 residues. Germline V CDR1 and CDR2: SNHLY, FYNNEI. CDR3: CASSEALTGSSGNTIYF. As DNA, the CDR3 is TGTGCCAGCAGTGAAGCGCTTACAGGGAGCTCTGGAAACACCATATATTTT.

The chain has TRBV9 and TRBJ1-2, with 11 bases matching TRBD1. CDR3 length equals 14 residues. The V gene's germline CDR1 is SGDLS and CDR2 YYNGEE. J was trimmed by 8 bases and V by 0 bases; bases with no gene match: 3. The CDR3 region is CASSVAGTGGGYTF. DNA of the CDR3: TGTGCCAGCAGCGTAGCCGGGACAGGGGGAGGCTACACCTTC.